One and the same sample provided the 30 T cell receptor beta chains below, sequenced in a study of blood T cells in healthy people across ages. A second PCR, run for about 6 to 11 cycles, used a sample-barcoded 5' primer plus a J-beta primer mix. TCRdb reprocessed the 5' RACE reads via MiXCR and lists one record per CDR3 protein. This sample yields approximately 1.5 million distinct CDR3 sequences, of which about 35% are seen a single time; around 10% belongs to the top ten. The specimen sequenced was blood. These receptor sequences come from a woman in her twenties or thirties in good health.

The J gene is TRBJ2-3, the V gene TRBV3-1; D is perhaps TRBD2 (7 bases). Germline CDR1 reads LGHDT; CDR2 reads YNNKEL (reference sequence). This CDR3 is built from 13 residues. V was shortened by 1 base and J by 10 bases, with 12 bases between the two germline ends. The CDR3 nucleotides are TGTGCCAGCAGCCAAGGCGACGGGGGGCCGCAGTATTTT. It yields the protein CASSQGDGGPQYF.

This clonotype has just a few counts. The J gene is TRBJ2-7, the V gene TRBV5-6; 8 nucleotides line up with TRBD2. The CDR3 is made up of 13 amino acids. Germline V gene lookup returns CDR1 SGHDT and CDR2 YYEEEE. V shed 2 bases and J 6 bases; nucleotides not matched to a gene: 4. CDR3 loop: CASSFGTRGEQYF. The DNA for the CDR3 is TGTGCCAGCAGCTTCGGGACTAGGGGCGAGCAGTACTTC.

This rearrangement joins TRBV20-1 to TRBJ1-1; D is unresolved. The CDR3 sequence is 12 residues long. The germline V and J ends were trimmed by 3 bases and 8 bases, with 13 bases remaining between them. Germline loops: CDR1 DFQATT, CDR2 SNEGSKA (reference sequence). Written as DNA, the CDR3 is TGCAGTGCTAGGTATTTGGTCAGCGAAGCTTTCTTT. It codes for CSARYLVSEAFF.

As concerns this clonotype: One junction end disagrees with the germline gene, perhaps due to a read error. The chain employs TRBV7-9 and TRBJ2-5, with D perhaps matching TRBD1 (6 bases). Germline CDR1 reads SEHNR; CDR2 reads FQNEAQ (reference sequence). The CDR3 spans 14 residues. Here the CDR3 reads CAGSLMGATETLYF. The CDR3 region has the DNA TGTGCCGGCAGCTTAATGGGGGCGACAGAGACCCTGTACTTC.

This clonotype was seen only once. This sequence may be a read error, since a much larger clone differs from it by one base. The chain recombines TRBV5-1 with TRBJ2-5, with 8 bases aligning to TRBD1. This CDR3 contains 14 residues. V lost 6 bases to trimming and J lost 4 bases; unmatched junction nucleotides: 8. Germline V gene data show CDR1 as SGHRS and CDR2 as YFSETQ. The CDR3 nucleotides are TGCGCCAGCACCTCCGGACAGGGCTTAGAGACCCAGTACTTC. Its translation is CASTSGQGLETQYF.

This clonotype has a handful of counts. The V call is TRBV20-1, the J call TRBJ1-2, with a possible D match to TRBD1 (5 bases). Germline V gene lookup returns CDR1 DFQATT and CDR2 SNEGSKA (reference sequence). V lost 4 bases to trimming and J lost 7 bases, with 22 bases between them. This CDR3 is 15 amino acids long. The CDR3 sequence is CSAISGTTGVSGYTF. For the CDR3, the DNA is TGCAGTGCTATTTCGGGGACCACAGGTGTGTCTGGCTACACCTTC.

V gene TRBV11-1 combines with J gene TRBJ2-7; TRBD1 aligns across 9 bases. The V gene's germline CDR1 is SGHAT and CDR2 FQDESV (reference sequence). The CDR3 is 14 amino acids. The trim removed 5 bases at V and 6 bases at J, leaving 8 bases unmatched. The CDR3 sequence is CASSTGQGWFEQYF. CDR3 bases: TGTGCCAGCAGCACCGGACAGGGGTGGTTCGAGCAGTACTTC.

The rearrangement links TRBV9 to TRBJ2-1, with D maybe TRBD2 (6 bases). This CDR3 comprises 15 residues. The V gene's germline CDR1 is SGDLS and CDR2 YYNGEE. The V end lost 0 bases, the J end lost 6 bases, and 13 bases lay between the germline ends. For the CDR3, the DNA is TGTGCCAGCAGCGTAGAGCCTAGCGTCCTCAATGAGCAGTTCTTC. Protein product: CASSVEPSVLNEQFF.

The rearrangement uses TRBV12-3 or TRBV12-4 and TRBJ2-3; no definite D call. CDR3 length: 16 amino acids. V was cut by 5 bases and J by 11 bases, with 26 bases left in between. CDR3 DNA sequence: TGTGCCAGCAGTCTCCTCTCCGGAGTGACCGCAGATGTGCAGTATTTT. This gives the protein CASSLLSGVTADVQYF.

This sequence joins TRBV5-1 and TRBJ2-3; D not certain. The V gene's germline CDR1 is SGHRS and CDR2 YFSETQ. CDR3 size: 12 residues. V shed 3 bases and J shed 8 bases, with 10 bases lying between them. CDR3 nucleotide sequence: TGCGCCAGCAGCTCGGTGTCAGGTACGCAGTATTTT. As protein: CASSSVSGTQYF. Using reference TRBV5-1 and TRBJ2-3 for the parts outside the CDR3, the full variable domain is KAGVTQTPRYLIKTRGQQVTLSCSPISGHRSVSWYQQTPGQGLQFLFEYFSETQRNKGNFPGRFSGRQFSNSRSEMNVSTLELGDSALYLCASSSVSGTQYFGPGTRLTVL.

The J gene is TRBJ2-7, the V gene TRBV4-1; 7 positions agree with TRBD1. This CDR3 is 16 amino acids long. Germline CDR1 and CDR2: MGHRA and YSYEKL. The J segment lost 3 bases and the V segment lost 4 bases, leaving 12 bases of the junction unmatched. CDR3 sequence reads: CASSPKPGQNRYEQYF. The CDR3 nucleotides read TGCGCCAGCAGCCCCAAACCGGGACAGAATCGCTACGAGCAGTACTTC.

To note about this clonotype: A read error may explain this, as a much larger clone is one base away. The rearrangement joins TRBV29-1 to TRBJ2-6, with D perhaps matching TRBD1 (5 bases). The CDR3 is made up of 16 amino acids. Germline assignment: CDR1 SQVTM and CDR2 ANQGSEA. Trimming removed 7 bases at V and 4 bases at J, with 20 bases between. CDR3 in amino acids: CSAQGQAPSGANVLTF. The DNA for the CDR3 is TGCAGCGCCCAAGGACAAGCTCCGAGCGGGGCCAACGTCCTGACTTTC.

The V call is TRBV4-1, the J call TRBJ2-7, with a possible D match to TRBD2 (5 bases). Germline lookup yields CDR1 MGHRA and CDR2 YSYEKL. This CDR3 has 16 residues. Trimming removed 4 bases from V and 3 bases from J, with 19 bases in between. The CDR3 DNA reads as TGCGCCAGCAGCCCGGCCTTGGACTCCGGCGTCTACGAGCAGTACTTC. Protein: CASSPALDSGVYEQYF.

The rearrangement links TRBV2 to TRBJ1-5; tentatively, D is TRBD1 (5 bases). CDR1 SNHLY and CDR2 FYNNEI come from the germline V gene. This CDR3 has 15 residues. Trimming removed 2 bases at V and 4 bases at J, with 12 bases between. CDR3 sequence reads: CASSETREGNQPQHF. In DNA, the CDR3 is TGTGCCAGCAGTGAAACCAGGGAGGGGAATCAGCCCCAGCATTTT.

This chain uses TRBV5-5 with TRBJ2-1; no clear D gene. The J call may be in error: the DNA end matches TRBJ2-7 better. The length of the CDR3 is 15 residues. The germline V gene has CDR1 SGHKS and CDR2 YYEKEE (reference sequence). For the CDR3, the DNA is TGTGCCAGCAATTCACTGAGAGTCCCCTACAATGAGCAGTACTTC. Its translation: CASNSLRVPYNEQYF.

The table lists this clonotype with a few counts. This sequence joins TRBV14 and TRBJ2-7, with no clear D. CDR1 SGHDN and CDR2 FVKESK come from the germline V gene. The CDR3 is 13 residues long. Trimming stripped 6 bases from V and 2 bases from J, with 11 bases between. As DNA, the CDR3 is TGTGCCAGCAGTAACCGTTCGACCTACGAGCAGTACTTC. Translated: CASSNRSTYEQYF.

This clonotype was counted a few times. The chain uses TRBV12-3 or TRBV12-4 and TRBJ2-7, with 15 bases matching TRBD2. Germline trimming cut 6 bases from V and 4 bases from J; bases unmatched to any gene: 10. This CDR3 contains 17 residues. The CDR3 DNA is TGTGCCAGCAGGGGACTAGCGGGGGGCCAAGGCGTGTACGAGCAGTACTTC. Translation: CASRGLAGGQGVYEQYF.

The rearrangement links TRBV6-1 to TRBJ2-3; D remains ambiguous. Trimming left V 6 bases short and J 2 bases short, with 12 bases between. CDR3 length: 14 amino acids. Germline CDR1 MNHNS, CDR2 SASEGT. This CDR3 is CASSRENPTDTQYF. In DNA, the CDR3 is TGTGCCAGCAGCAGAGAGAACCCCACAGATACGCAGTATTTT.

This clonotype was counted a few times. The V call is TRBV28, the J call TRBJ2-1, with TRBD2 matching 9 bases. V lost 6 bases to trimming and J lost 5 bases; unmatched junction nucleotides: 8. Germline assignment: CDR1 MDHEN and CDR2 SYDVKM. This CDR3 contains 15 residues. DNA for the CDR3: TGTGCCAGCAGCCGGGGACTAGCCTCGAACAATGAGCAGTTCTTC. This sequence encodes CASSRGLASNNEQFF.

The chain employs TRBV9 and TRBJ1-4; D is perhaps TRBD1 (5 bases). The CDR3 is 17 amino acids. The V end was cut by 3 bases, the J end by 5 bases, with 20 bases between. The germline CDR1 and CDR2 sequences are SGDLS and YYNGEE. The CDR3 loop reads CASSAREGFLGNEKLFF. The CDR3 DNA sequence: TGTGCCAGCAGCGCCCGGGAGGGGTTTCTGGGGAATGAAAAACTGTTTTTT.

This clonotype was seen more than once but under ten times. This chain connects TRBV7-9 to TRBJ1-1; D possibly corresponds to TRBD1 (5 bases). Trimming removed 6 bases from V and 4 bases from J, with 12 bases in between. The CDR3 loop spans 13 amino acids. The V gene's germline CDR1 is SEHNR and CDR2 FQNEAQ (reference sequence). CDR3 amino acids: CASSDLGTTEAFF. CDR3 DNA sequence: TGTGCCAGCAGTGACCTCGGGACCACTGAAGCTTTCTTT. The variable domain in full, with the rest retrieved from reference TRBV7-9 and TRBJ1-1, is DTGVSQNPRHKITKRGQNVTFRCDPISEHNRLYWYRQTLGQGPEFLTYFQNEAQLEKSRLLSDRFSAERPKGSFSTLEIQRTEQGDSAMYLCASSDLGTTEAFFGQGTRLTVV.

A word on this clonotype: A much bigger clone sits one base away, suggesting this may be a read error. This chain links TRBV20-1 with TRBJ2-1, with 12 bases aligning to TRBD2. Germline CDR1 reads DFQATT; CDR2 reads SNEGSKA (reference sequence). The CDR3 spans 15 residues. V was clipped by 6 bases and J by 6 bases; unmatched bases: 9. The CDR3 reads CSAPGLAGPRNEQFF. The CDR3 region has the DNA TGCAGTGCCCCCGGACTAGCGGGGCCGCGCAATGAGCAGTTCTTC.

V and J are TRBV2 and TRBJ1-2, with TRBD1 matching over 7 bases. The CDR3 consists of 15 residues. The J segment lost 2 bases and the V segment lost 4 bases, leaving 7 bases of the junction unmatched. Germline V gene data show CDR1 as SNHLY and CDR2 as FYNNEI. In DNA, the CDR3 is TGTGCCAGCAGTGTGAGGGGGCTCCAAAACTATGGCTACACCTTC. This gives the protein CASSVRGLQNYGYTF.

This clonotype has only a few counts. The CDR3 protein is CSARGVRATVDEQFF. The CDR3 coding sequence is TGCAGTGCTAGAGGGGTGAGGGCCACGGTTGATGAGCAGTTCTTC. The chain links TRBV20-1 to TRBJ2-1; weak D call: TRBD2 (5 bases). The V end was cut by 1 base, the J end by 8 bases, with 18 bases between. CDR3 length: 15 amino acids. Germline-derived CDR1 and CDR2 are DFQATT and SNEGSKA (reference sequence).

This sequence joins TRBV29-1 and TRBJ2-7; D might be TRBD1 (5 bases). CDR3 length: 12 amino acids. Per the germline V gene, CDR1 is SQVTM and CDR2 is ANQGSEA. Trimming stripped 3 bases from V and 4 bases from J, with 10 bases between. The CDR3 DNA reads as TGCAGCGTTGAGACAGAAGCTTACGAGCAGTACTTC. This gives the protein CSVETEAYEQYF.

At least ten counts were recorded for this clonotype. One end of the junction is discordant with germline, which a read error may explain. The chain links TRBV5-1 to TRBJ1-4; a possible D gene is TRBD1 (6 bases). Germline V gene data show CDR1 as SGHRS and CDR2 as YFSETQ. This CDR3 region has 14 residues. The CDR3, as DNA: TGTGCCAGCAGCTCGGGCCAGGGGCGCGAAAAACTGTTTTTT. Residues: CASSSGQGREKLFF. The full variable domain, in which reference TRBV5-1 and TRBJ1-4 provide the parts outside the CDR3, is KAGVTQTPRYLIKTRGQQVTLSCSPISGHRSVSWYQQTPGQGLQFLFEYFSETQRNKGNFPGRFSGRQFSNSRSEMNVSTLELGDSALYLCASSSGQGREKLFFGSGTQLSVL.

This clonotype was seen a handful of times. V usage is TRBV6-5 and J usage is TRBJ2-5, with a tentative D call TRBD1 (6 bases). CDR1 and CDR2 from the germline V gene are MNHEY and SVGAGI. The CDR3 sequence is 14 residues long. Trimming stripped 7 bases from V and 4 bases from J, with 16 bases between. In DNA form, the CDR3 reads TGTGCCAGCACCTCCCAGGGCAGGGGAGAGACCCAGTACTTC. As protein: CASTSQGRGETQYF.

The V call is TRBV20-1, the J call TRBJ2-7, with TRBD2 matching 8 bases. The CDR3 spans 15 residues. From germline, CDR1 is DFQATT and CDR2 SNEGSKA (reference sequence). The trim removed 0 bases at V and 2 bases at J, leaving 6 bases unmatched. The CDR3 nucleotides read TGCAGTGCTAGAGATCCGGCGGGGGGAACCTACGAGCAGTACTTC. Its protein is CSARDPAGGTYEQYF.

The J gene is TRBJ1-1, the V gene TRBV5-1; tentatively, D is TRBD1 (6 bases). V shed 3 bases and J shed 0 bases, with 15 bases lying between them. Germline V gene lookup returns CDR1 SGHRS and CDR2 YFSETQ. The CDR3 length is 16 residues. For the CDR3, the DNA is TGCGCCAGCAGCTACGGGACACGGACCTTGAACACTGAAGCTTTCTTT. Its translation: CASSYGTRTLNTEAFF.

CDR3 in amino acids: CASSLVRELTDTQYF. The DNA for the CDR3 is TGTGCCAGCAGTTTGGTTCGGGAGTTGACAGATACGCAGTATTTT. The chain recombines TRBV28 with TRBJ2-3, with D possibly TRBD2 on 6 matching bases. CDR1 and CDR2 (germline): MDHEN, SYDVKM. The V end was cut by 3 bases, the J end by 3 bases, with 13 bases between. This CDR3 is 15 amino acids long. The full variable domain, with the rest looked up from reference TRBV28 and TRBJ2-3, is DVKVTQSSRYLVKRTGEKVFLECVQDMDHENMFWYRQDPGLGLRLIYFSYDVKMKEKGDIPEGYSVSREKKERFSLILESASTNQTSMYLCASSLVRELTDTQYFGPGTRLTVL.